This T cell receptor (beta chain) was captured in a study of T-cell reconstitution after alpha-beta-depleted transplantation in children. Overall study results and limits: Reported findings indicate that, about two months after transplant, alpha-beta T cells came from several hundred expanded clones, which were derived from non-depleted graft cells. At one year after transplant, newly produced T cells mostly accounted for T-cell counts and diversity. Some patients showed high day-60 TCRbeta diversity, which derived from surviving recipient T cells and thymic progenitors.

This clonotype showed up just a few times. The antigen is unknown. Unique molecular identifiers were built into the TCRbeta library. MiXCR was run by TCRdb on the PCR reads, yielding one entry per CDR3 protein. The sample records under 850,000 distinct CDR3 sequences, around 12% being singletons. V was shortened by 8 bases and J by 8 bases, with 9 bases between the two germline ends. This CDR3 has 11 residues. From germline, CDR1 is SNHLY and CDR2 FYNNEI. This rearrangement joins TRBV2 to TRBJ2-2, with D possibly being TRBD2 (6 bases). Sequenced here: PBMCs, sampled before TCRalphabeta/CD19-depleted stem cell transplant. This clonotype originated in a girl aged 2 to 9 with congenital amegakaryocytic thrombocytopenia, due to receive a stem cell transplant. The CDR3 nucleotides are TGTGCCAGCCGAGGGAGGGGGGAGCTGTTTTTT. It is translated as CASRGRGELFF.